This paragraph covers one T cell receptor (beta chain) sequence. CDR3 length equals 14 residues. V was cut by 4 bases and J by 4 bases, with 14 bases left in between. Germline V CDR1 and CDR2: MDHEN, SYDVKM. The method was immunoSEQ multiplex PCR; TCRdb's version includes in-frame clones alone and lacks a portion of them. The sample lists 210,000 or so clones, over 80% occurring once. This entry is derived from a study of blood T cell repertoires in COVID-19. Input material: peripheral blood. The rearrangement joins TRBV28 to TRBJ2-7; D possibly corresponds to TRBD1 (5 bases). The origin of this receptor is a woman between 25 and 40 years old with COVID-19, enrolled during active disease. The CDR3 here is CASSWGQGSYEQYF. CDR3 DNA: TGTGCCAGCAGTTGGGGCCAGGGATCATACGAGCAGTACTTC.